A single sample gave rise to the 23 T cell receptor beta chains below, sequenced in a study of shared clonotypes between healthy human individuals. The data were produced by immunoSEQ multiplex PCR, yet TCRdb's version contains in-frame clones alone and is incomplete. The sample yields 2 million to 2.5 million clones, about nine tenths seen once. The specimen was naive CD4+ T cells from PBMCs. Subset defined: CD45RA+ positively selected. The receptor set was obtained from a man in his late teens or twenties in good health. Some clones in this sample may be carry-over from other donors' samples.

V is TRBV7-3 and J is TRBJ2-1, with D possibly being TRBD2 (5 bases). The CDR3 covers 12 residues. From germline, CDR1 is SGHTA and CDR2 FQGTGA. The V and J ends lost 4 bases and 12 bases respectively, with 13 bases between them. CDR3 amino acids: CASSSRGRPQFF. CDR3 sequence (DNA): TGTGCCAGCAGCTCAAGAGGGCGCCCGCAGTTCTTC.

This rearrangement joins TRBV5-1 to TRBJ2-7; D possibly corresponds to TRBD2 (5 bases). V was pared by 0 bases and J by 7 bases, with 23 bases between. The CDR3 runs 17 residues. Germline V gives CDR1 SGHRS, CDR2 YFSETQ. CDR3 sequence reads: CASSLASASAKSGEQYF. CDR3 coding DNA: TGCGCCAGCAGCTTGGCCTCAGCGTCGGCGAAGTCGGGGGAGCAGTACTTC.

The V and J genes are TRBV5-1 and TRBJ1-5; weak D call: TRBD1 (5 bases). V was pared by 4 bases and J by 0 bases, with 11 bases between. CDR3 length equals 15 residues. Germline V gives CDR1 SGHRS, CDR2 YFSETQ. CDR3 loop: CASSAGTSSNQPQHF. The CDR3 DNA reads TGCGCCAGCAGCGCGGGGACCTCTAGCAATCAGCCCCAGCATTTT.

This clone was observed a handful of times. The chain has TRBV19 and TRBJ2-2; D is ambiguous. CDR1 is LNHDA and CDR2 is SQIVND in the germline V gene (reference sequence). This CDR3 spans 14 amino acids. Trimming left V 3 bases short and J 0 bases short, with 5 bases between. In nucleotides, the CDR3 is TGTGCCAGTAGTATGGTGCCGAACACCGGGGAGCTGTTTTTT. It encodes CASSMVPNTGELFF.

V is TRBV19 and J is TRBJ2-5; the D gene could be TRBD1 or TRBD2 (5 bases each). Germline CDR1 reads LNHDA; CDR2 reads SQIVND (reference sequence). The V end lost 0 bases, the J end lost 2 bases, and 13 bases lay between the germline ends. There are 16 residues in the CDR3. Here the CDR3 DNA reads TGTGCCAGTAGTATAGATGCGAGGGGACCTCAAGAGACCCAGTACTTC. It is translated as CASSIDARGPQETQYF.

Remarks on this clone: Other DNA sequences in the sample encode the same CDR3. The CDR3 DNA sequence: TGTGCCAGCAGAGTGGGCTCTGGAAACACCATATATTTT. Residues: CASRVGSGNTIYF. This chain connects TRBV7-9 to TRBJ1-3; D remains unclear. Germline V gives CDR1 SEHNR, CDR2 FQNEAQ (reference sequence). This CDR3 contains 13 residues. The V end was cut by 6 bases, the J end by 0 bases, with 6 bases between.

The gene calls are TRBV2 and TRBJ1-1; the D gene is possibly TRBD1 (5 bases). The CDR3 totals 15 residues. Germline V gene data show CDR1 as SNHLY and CDR2 as FYNNEI. Trimming took 5 bases from V and 1 from J, leaving 14 bases between them. The CDR3 is CASSPRVVANTEAFF. For the CDR3, the DNA is TGTGCCAGCAGTCCCAGGGTGGTCGCGAACACTGAAGCTTTCTTT. Using reference TRBV2 and TRBJ1-1 for the parts outside the CDR3, the full variable domain is EPEVTQTPSHQVTQMGQEVILRCVPISNHLYFYWYRQILGQKVEFLVSFYNNEISEKSEIFDDQFSVERPDGSNFTLKIRSTKLEDSAMYFCASSPRVVANTEAFFGQGTRLTVV.

The V gene is TRBV7-3, the J gene TRBJ2-1; possibly TRBD2 for D (6 bases). V was cut by 4 bases and J by 7 bases, with 17 bases left in between. The V gene's germline CDR1 is SGHTA and CDR2 FQGTGA. This CDR3 region has 15 residues. CDR3 coding DNA: TGTGCCAGCAGCTCCGTAGCGGTAGCAAGGAATGAGCAGTTCTTC. Translation gives CASSSVAVARNEQFF.

The V and J genes are TRBV2 and TRBJ2-1, with 7 positions matching TRBD1. Germline CDR1 reads SNHLY; CDR2 reads FYNNEI. This CDR3 comprises 14 residues. The J segment lost 3 bases and the V segment lost 11 bases, leaving 10 bases of the junction unmatched. Here the CDR3 DNA reads TGTGCCGGGGGAGAACAGGGGCTCTACAATGAGCAGTTCTTC. It encodes CAGGEQGLYNEQFF.

The genes are TRBV5-4 and TRBJ2-5, with 8 nucleotides matching TRBD2. J lost 5 bases, V lost 2 bases, and 5 bases had no gene match. Germline-derived CDR1 and CDR2 are SGHNT and YYREEE (reference sequence). The CDR3 sequence is 14 residues long. CDR3 bases: TGTGCCAGCAGCTTCAGGCAGCGGGAGGAGACCCAGTACTTC. Its translation: CASSFRQREETQYF.

The gene calls are TRBV7-2 and TRBJ1-2, with TRBD1 matching over 7 bases. Germline loops: CDR1 SGHTA, CDR2 FQGNSA. Germline trimming cut 7 bases from V and 4 bases from J; bases unmatched to any gene: 9. The CDR3 contains 14 residues. CDR3 DNA: TGTGCCAGCACCCTCGACAGGGCCAGCTATGGCTACACCTTC. It yields the protein CASTLDRASYGYTF.

The gene calls are TRBV7-6 and TRBJ2-1, with D uncertain. With 1 base removed from V and 12 bases from J, the gap between germline ends came to 19 bases. The CDR3 length is 15 residues. Germline V gene data show CDR1 as SGHVS and CDR2 as FNYEAQ. The chain's CDR3 is CASSLVPGIASGQFF. The CDR3 nucleotides read TGTGCCAGCAGCTTAGTACCGGGTATCGCCTCGGGGCAGTTCTTC.

J is TRBJ2-7 and V is TRBV19, with 7 bases matching TRBD1. The germline V gene encodes CDR1 LNHDA and CDR2 SQIVND (reference sequence). V shed 6 bases, J shed 3 bases, and the junction held 5 bases outside the gene matches. This CDR3 comprises 13 residues. CDR3 sequence reads: CASSWDRYYEQYF. The CDR3, as DNA: TGTGCCAGTAGCTGGGACAGATACTACGAGCAGTACTTC.

The V call is TRBV6-1, the J call TRBJ2-1; possibly TRBD2 for D (5 bases). In germline, CDR1 is MNHNS, CDR2 SASEGT. The CDR3 is made up of 16 amino acids. V gave up 0 bases and J gave up 0 bases, with 9 bases separating them. The CDR3 DNA follows: TGTGCCAGCAGTGAAGCAAGAGGGTACTCCTACAATGAGCAGTTCTTC. It translates to CASSEARGYSYNEQFF.

The chain has TRBV5-1 and TRBJ1-1; weak D call: TRBD1 (5 bases). Trimming cost V 0 bases and J 4 bases, with 13 bases left between them. Looked up from germline, CDR1 is SGHRS and CDR2 is YFSETQ. The CDR3 totals 15 residues. The CDR3 DNA reads TGCGCCAGCAGCTTGGCCCAGGGTTTGGGCACTGAAGCTTTCTTT. Protein product: CASSLAQGLGTEAFF.

The V and J genes are TRBV28 and TRBJ2-5; 8 positions match TRBD2. The CDR3 consists of 16 residues. The V gene end was trimmed by 5 bases and the J gene end by 5 bases; junction bases not matched to a gene: 13. From germline, CDR1 is MDHEN and CDR2 SYDVKM. The CDR3 is CASSTPGGLGLETQYF. The DNA for the CDR3 is TGTGCCAGCAGTACTCCGGGGGGGCTAGGCTTGGAGACCCAGTACTTC.

The chain carries TRBV5-6 and TRBJ1-5; D ambiguous. CDR3 length: 15 amino acids. The V gene's germline CDR1 is SGHDT and CDR2 YYEEEE. Trimming shortened V by 2 bases and J by 2 bases, and 11 bases separated the two germline ends. The CDR3 DNA reads TGTGCCAGCAGCTTTCAGGCAGCCGGCAATCAGCCCCAGCATTTT. Translating it yields CASSFQAAGNQPQHF.

The J gene is TRBJ2-6, the V gene TRBV30; D may be TRBD2 (6 bases). CDR3 length: 17 residues. Per germline, CDR1 GTSNPN and CDR2 SVGIG (reference sequence). Between the trimmed V and J ends, which lost 5 bases and 0 bases, there was a span of 17 bases. The DNA for the CDR3 is TGTGCCTGGCGACCCTGGCGGGGCAGCTCTGGGGCCAACGTCCTGACTTTC. Encoded protein: CAWRPWRGSSGANVLTF.

The chain uses TRBV10-1 and TRBJ2-2; unclear D gene. The ends were cut back, 3 bases at V and 3 bases at J, with 11 bases in the middle. CDR1 WNHNN and CDR2 SYGVQD come from the germline V gene (reference sequence). This CDR3 is built from 15 residues. CDR3 DNA: TGCGCCAGCAGTGATTTTGACCCATACACCGGGGAGCTGTTTTTT. Protein sequence: CASSDFDPYTGELFF.

V and J are TRBV20-1 and TRBJ2-5; no clear D. The CDR3 contains 11 residues. V lost 3 bases, J lost 5 bases, and 7 bases lay in between. Germline CDR1 DFQATT, CDR2 SNEGSKA (reference sequence). The CDR3 DNA reads TGCAGTGCTAGTAACTGGGAGACCCAGTACTTC. Translation gives CSASNWETQYF.

J is TRBJ1-4 and V is TRBV19; 8 nucleotides align to TRBD1. The CDR3 spans 14 residues. The J segment lost 6 bases and the V segment lost 6 bases, leaving 6 bases of the junction unmatched. In germline, CDR1 is LNHDA, CDR2 SQIVND (reference sequence). CDR3 sequence reads: CASRRGQGDEKLFF. DNA of the CDR3: TGTGCCAGTAGGAGAGGACAGGGTGATGAAAAACTGTTTTTT.

A remark on this clone: The same CDR3 can be traced to other DNA sequences in this sample. CDR3 region: CASSVAQGQTDTQYF. CDR3 DNA: TGTGCCAGCAGCGTAGCGCAGGGTCAGACAGATACGCAGTATTTT. The chain combines TRBV9 with TRBJ2-3; D might be TRBD1 (5 bases). The ends were cut back, 0 bases at V and 3 bases at J, with 11 bases in the middle. Germline CDR1 SGDLS, CDR2 YYNGEE. The CDR3 sequence is 15 residues long.

This sequence joins TRBV5-1 and TRBJ2-5, with TRBD2 matching over 10 bases. The CDR3 covers 15 residues. Germline CDR1 reads SGHRS; CDR2 reads YFSETQ. V lost 2 bases and J lost 3; bases outside the gene matches: 4. The CDR3 loop is CASSFSGRPEETQYF. CDR3 nucleotide sequence: TGCGCCAGCAGCTTTAGCGGGAGGCCTGAAGAGACCCAGTACTTC.